What follows are 20 T cell receptor beta chains derived from one specimen sequenced in a study of vaccination and CD4 T cells after COVID-19. This sample's treatment: roughly 10-day PBMC culture with coronavirus spike peptide pools or control peptides (ViraFEST assay). Cultured CD4+ T cell DNA underwent sequencing with the Oncomine TCR Beta short-read assay. One entry per CDR3 protein, called by TCRdb with MiXCR from the PCR reads. Among around 20,000 distinct CDR3 sequences listed, about 45% were seen once. Their recognized antigens are unknown. The source material was CD4+ T cells from blood, cultured in vitro. The receptor source for this set is a human donor who had recovered from COVID-19.

This sequence joins TRBV29-1 and TRBJ2-2; 14 nucleotides align to TRBD2. This CDR3 spans 17 amino acids. Losses at the gene ends were 4 bases for V and 1 base for J; bases not matched to a gene: 5. Germline V gene sequence: CDR1 SQVTM, CDR2 ANQGSEA. CDR3 region: CSVGWGLAGVNTGELFF. The CDR3 region has the DNA TGCAGCGTTGGGTGGGGACTAGCGGGGGTGAACACCGGGGAGCTGTTTTTT.

This clonotype has only a few counts. V usage is TRBV28 and J usage is TRBJ1-5; D possibly corresponds to TRBD1 (6 bases). Germline assignment: CDR1 MDHEN and CDR2 SYDVKM. Deletions cut 2 bases from V and 0 bases from J, with 14 bases between. This CDR3 is built from 17 residues. The CDR3 is CASSLDTGQYSNQPQHF. The CDR3 DNA reads TGTGCCAGCAGTTTAGACACCGGACAGTATAGCAATCAGCCCCAGCATTTT.

The V call is TRBV27, the J call TRBJ2-1; D gene ambiguous. Germline V lookup: CDR1 MNHEY, CDR2 SMNVEV (reference sequence). The CDR3 extends over 15 amino acids. The germline V and J ends were trimmed by 6 bases and 0 bases, with 12 bases remaining between them. CDR3 in DNA: TGTGCCAGCAGCTCTCATGAGAGCTCCTACAATGAGCAGTTCTTC. Translation gives CASSSHESSYNEQFF.

In this sample, this clonotype is large. This CDR3 is CASSPNQGMNTGELFF. The CDR3 nucleotides are TGTGCCAGCAGCCCCAATCAGGGAATGAACACCGGGGAGCTGTTTTTT. J is TRBJ2-2 and V is TRBV7-8, with D perhaps TRBD1 (5 bases). This CDR3 region has 16 residues. V lost 5 bases to trimming and J lost 1 base, with 14 bases between them. Germline-derived CDR1 and CDR2 are SGHVS and FQNEAQ.

This clonotype was seen more than once but under ten times. The rearrangement links TRBV19 to TRBJ2-7; tentative D call: TRBD1 (5 bases). CDR1 and CDR2 (germline): LNHDA, SQIVND (reference sequence). Trimming removed 4 bases from V and 7 bases from J, with 11 bases in between. The CDR3 spans 12 residues. The CDR3, as DNA: TGTGCCAGTAGTACAGGGATAGGTGAGCAGTACTTC. It translates to CASSTGIGEQYF. Full variable domain (outside the CDR3, taken from reference TRBV19 and TRBJ2-7): DGGITQSPKYLFRKEGQNVTLSCEQNLNHDAMYWYRQDPGQGLRLIYYSQIVNDFQKGDIAEGYSVSREKKESFPLTVTSAQKNPTAFYLCASSTGIGEQYFGPGTRLTVT.

The gene calls are TRBV28 and TRBJ2-3, with TRBD1 matching 9 bases. V shed 5 bases and J 3 bases; nucleotides not matched to a gene: 9. CDR1 is MDHEN, CDR2 SYDVKM, per germline. CDR3 length: 16 amino acids. The CDR3 region has the DNA TGTGCCAGCAGTCTACAGGGGGCGATTCGAACAGATACGCAGTATTTT. This gives the protein CASSLQGAIRTDTQYF.

The J gene is TRBJ2-7, the V gene TRBV6-1, with 11 nucleotides matching TRBD1. This CDR3 region has 16 residues. CDR1 and CDR2 (germline): MNHNS, SASEGT. V lost 6 bases and J lost 4; bases outside the gene matches: 11. As DNA, the CDR3 is TGTGCCAGCAGCCTTAAGATTGGACAGGGGGCTTACGAGCAGTACTTC. Its translation: CASSLKIGQGAYEQYF.

V usage is TRBV2 and J usage is TRBJ2-1, with TRBD1 matching 12 bases. V was pared by 5 bases and J by 7 bases, with 18 bases of the junction left unmatched. CDR3 length equals 19 residues. Germline V CDR1 and CDR2: SNHLY, FYNNEI. The CDR3 nucleotides read TGTGCCAGCAGTACAAGGCCGGGACAGGGGGCGTTAGGATCTAATGAGCAGTTCTTC. Its translation is CASSTRPGQGALGSNEQFF.

The gene calls are TRBV5-4 and TRBJ2-5; D is unclear. CDR1 is SGHNT, CDR2 YYREEE, per germline (reference sequence). The CDR3 runs to 13 residues. Between the trimmed V and J ends, which lost 7 bases and 4 bases, there was a span of 14 bases. CDR3 bases: TGTGCCAGCGGCATGGTCGGTCCAGAGACCCAGTACTTC. As protein: CASGMVGPETQYF.

The V and J genes are TRBV6-1 and TRBJ1-6; D gene uncertain. The germline V gene encodes CDR1 MNHNS and CDR2 SASEGT. The germline V and J ends were trimmed by 3 bases and 6 bases, with 18 bases remaining between them. This CDR3 has 17 residues. CDR3 sequence reads: CASSDVARSASNSPLHF. The DNA for the CDR3 is TGTGCCAGCAGTGACGTTGCTCGGAGCGCGTCTAATTCACCCCTCCACTTT.

This clonotype showed up just once. The chain employs TRBV2 and TRBJ2-2, with TRBD1 matching over 9 bases. The CDR3 consists of 15 residues. Trimming removed 4 bases from V and 5 bases from J; junction bases left unmatched: 5. Germline CDR1 is SNHLY and CDR2 is FYNNEI. The CDR3 DNA follows: TGTGCCAGCAGTGCTAACAGGGGGCCTACCGGGGAGCTGTTTTTT. It encodes CASSANRGPTGELFF.

This clonotype turned up a few times. The rearrangement joins TRBV6-1 to TRBJ1-2; 7 positions match TRBD1. This CDR3 region has 12 residues. The V gene's germline CDR1 is MNHNS and CDR2 SASEGT. Losses at the gene ends were 6 bases for V and 8 bases for J; bases not matched to a gene: 6. CDR3 sequence (DNA): TGTGCCAGCAGCCGGGACAGTTACGGCTACACCTTC. It yields the protein CASSRDSYGYTF.

This chain links TRBV6-5 with TRBJ2-3; D perhaps matches TRBD2 (7 bases). V lost 0 bases to trimming and J lost 3 bases, with 13 bases between them. The CDR3 sequence is 16 residues long. Germline V lookup: CDR1 MNHEY, CDR2 SVGAGI. CDR3 protein: CASSYSRGGVTDTQYF. The CDR3 region has the DNA TGTGCCAGCAGTTACTCGAGGGGGGGAGTAACAGATACGCAGTATTTT.

This sequence joins TRBV10-3 and TRBJ1-5, with a possible D match to TRBD1 (5 bases). This CDR3 has 13 amino acids. Per germline, CDR1 ENHRY and CDR2 SYGVKD. Trimming removed 6 bases at V and 6 bases at J, with 12 bases between. CDR3 sequence: CAISAGLAQPQHF. The CDR3 coding sequence is TGTGCCATCAGCGCAGGGTTAGCTCAGCCCCAGCATTTT.

V is TRBV20-1 and J is TRBJ2-7; 9 bases line up with TRBD2. This CDR3 is 14 amino acids long. With 2 bases clipped from V and 7 bases from J, the junction kept 9 bases outside the gene matches. CDR1 is DFQATT, CDR2 SNEGSKA, per germline (reference sequence). Written as DNA, the CDR3 is TGCAGTGCTAGACCTAGGCGGGAGGGCCGAGAGCAGTACTTC. This encodes CSARPRREGREQYF.

The chain uses TRBV20-1 and TRBJ1-2; 7 nucleotides match TRBD1. V was pared by 1 base and J by 5 bases, with 1 base of the junction left unmatched. CDR3 length: 12 residues. Germline V gene lookup returns CDR1 DFQATT and CDR2 SNEGSKA (reference sequence). The CDR3 sequence is CSARGDRYGYTF. For the CDR3, the DNA is TGCAGTGCTAGAGGGGACAGATATGGCTACACCTTC.

The genes are TRBV18 and TRBJ1-6, with 7 positions matching TRBD1. The CDR3 is made up of 15 amino acids. The V and J ends lost 0 bases and 6 bases, in that order; junction bases with no gene match: 2. Germline assignment: CDR1 KGHSH and CDR2 LQKENI. CDR3: CASSPPGQINSPLHF. The DNA of the CDR3 is TGTGCCAGCTCACCACCGGGACAGATTAATTCACCCCTCCACTTT.

This chain connects TRBV11-2 to TRBJ2-7, with 7 nucleotides matching TRBD1. With 1 base clipped from V and 5 bases from J, the junction kept 8 bases outside the gene matches. The CDR3 consists of 15 residues. Germline lookup yields CDR1 SGHAT and CDR2 FQNNGV. CDR3 residues: CASSLALGQQNEQYF. CDR3 sequence (DNA): TGTGCCAGCAGCTTAGCGCTGGGACAGCAAAACGAGCAGTACTTC.

This rearrangement joins TRBV28 to TRBJ1-2, with a possible D match to TRBD1 (6 bases). Trimming cost V 2 bases and J 2 bases, with 15 bases left between them. This CDR3 has 16 residues. Looked up from germline, CDR1 is MDHEN and CDR2 is SYDVKM. The CDR3 sequence: CASSLAAGRGNYGYTF. CDR3 coding DNA: TGTGCCAGCAGTTTAGCCGCGGGCAGGGGCAACTATGGCTACACCTTC.

This clonotype was counted a few times. The rearrangement joins TRBV6-5 to TRBJ2-7; no clear D. The V gene's germline CDR1 is MNHEY and CDR2 SVGAGI. Trimming took off 2 bases at V and 2 bases at J, with 13 bases between the two ends. The CDR3 has 15 residues. CDR3 protein: CASSYPGTSTYEQYF. CDR3 DNA: TGTGCCAGCAGTTACCCCGGCACGTCCACCTACGAGCAGTACTTC.